This TCR beta chain stems from a study of blood T cell repertoires in COVID-19. Assay used: immunoSEQ multiplex PCR; TCRdb lists only in-frame clones, some missing. The data show about 340,000 clones, about four fifths seen once. Looked up from germline, CDR1 is GTSNPN and CDR2 is SVGIG (reference sequence). V was pared by 8 bases and J by 6 bases, with 20 bases of the junction left unmatched. The CDR3 contains 16 residues. Only a few counts were recorded for this clone. This sequence originates from a man aged 25 to 40 with active or convalescent COVID-19. The chain carries TRBV30 and TRBJ1-2, with 8 bases fitting TRBD1. The source material was peripheral blood. CDR3 in DNA: TGTGCCGGAATGAGGAGCCGGACAGGGCGGGTTGATGGCTACACCTTC. Its translation: CAGMRSRTGRVDGYTF.